Listed here is a single T cell receptor beta chain. This clone was counted a few times. Its antigen remains unidentified. The record has no base qualities; no much larger clone is one base away. Participants in the prospective study were enrolled through a virtual design, were aged roughly 18 to 100 years, and lived in roughly 26 United States geographic areas. In the prospective study, cohorts were assigned on the basis of participant-reported clinical history obtained from a screening survey and a study questionnaire. For ImmuneRACE Cohort 3, a participant was defined as recovered based on two consecutive negative NP/OP PCR tests, clearance by a healthcare professional, or resolution of symptoms. In the prospective study, whole blood, serum and a nasopharyngeal or oropharyngeal swab were collected from each participant by mobile phlebotomists. Additional blood draws and questionnaires over an approximately 2-month period could optionally be provided by prospective study participants. Blood samples from the prospective study were shipped frozen or at room temperature prior to DNA extraction.

The source of the sample is a study of blood T cell repertoires in COVID-19 (TCRdb year 2020). For the study in its entirety: Collaborator samples came from the United States, Italy and Spain and covered acute and convalescent phases of COVID-19. The material from the prospective study consisted of cDNA or gDNA derived from T cells, B-cell-depleted T cells, or PBMCs. The dataset comprised deeply sampled blood TCRbeta repertoires from subjects exposed to, actively infected with, or recovered from COVID-19. The repertoires were made available in a free public database intended to serve as a resource for research on the immune response to SARS-CoV-2. The samples were drawn from two sources: the first 160 participants of the ongoing ImmuneRACE study, and fewer than 1,500 subjects contributed by 6 global collaborators. Sample metadata almost always included a de-identified subject ID, COVID-19 status, age in years and sex. Where available, HLA class I and class II types were taken from metadata supplied by the sample provider and were not determined by assay-based typing.

CDR1 and CDR2, looked up from the germline V gene, are SNHLY and FYNNEI. Spanning cysteine to phenylalanine, the CDR3 consists of 14 amino acids. Here the CDR3 DNA is all that survives: 42 bases in frame from base 1. The junction carries 15 bases between V and J, which are trimmed by 8 bases and 2 bases respectively. Findings and caveats that apply to the study as a whole: How much clinical and demographic metadata was included differed by source and by participant, and the metadata was provided uncurated.

The immunoSEQ Assay, a bias-controlled multiplex PCR, was used to amplify TCRbeta CDR3 regions from genomic DNA. Per the original workflow: The number of nucleated cells in each sample was estimated from the amplification of reference gene primers within the assay. Sequence reads were collapsed and filtered to measure the absolute abundance of every unique TCRbeta CDR3 rearrangement. For each sample, productive Simpson clonality was calculated as the square root of Simpson's diversity index across productive rearrangements. TCRdb obtained this table from immuneACCESS and retained in-frame rearrangements with V and J assigned. These tables miss some clones; where compared with another copy, unresolved V genes account for less than half of the shortfall, and the remainder is unexplained. That table is the source of V, J and clone size, and D and trimming were worked out from the DNA. Across this sample there are 210,000 or so clones, with roughly 85% seen only once. The ten largest clonotypes hold about a tenth of the sample.

The chain is encoded by TRBV2 joined to TRBJ1-1; D gene: possibly TRBD1, on 6 matching bases. The source of this sequence is a man aged 25-45 years who had recovered from COVID-19. What was sequenced was PBMCs or T cells enriched from blood (not recorded which). The DNA reads TGTGCCAGCCTCAGAGCAGGGGTTAACACTGAAGCTTTCTTT. This gives the protein CASLRAGVNTEAFF.